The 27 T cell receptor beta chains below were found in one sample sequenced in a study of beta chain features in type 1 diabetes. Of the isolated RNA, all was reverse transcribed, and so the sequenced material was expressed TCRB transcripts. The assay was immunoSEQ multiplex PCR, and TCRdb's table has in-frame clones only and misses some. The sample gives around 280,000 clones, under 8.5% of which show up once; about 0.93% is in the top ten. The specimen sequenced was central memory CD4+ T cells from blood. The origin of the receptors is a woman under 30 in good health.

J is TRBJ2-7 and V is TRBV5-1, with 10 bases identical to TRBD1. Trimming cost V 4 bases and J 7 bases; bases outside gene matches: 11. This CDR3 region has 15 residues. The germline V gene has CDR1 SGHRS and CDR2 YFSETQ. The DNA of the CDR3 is TGCGCCAGCAGCCCCAACCCCGGGACAGGGGAAGAGCAGTACGTC. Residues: CASSPNPGTGEEQYV.

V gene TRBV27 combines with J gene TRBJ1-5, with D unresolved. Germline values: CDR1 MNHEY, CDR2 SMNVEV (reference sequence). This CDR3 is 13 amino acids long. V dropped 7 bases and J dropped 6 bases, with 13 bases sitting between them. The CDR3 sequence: CASKGSVGQPQHF. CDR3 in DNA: TGTGCCAGCAAAGGCTCCGTCGGTCAGCCCCAGCATTTT.

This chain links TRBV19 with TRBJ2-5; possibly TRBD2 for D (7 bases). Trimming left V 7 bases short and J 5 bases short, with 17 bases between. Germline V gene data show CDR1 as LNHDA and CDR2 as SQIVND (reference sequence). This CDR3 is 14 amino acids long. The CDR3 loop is CASNGGRARETQYF. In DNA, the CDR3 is TGTGCCAGTAACGGGGGGCGGGCGAGGGAGACCCAGTACTTC.

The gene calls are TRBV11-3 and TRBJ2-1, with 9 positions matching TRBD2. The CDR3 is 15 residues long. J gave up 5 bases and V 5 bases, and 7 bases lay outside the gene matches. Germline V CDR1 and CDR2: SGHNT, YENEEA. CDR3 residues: CASSLGTSLNNEQFF. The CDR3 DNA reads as TGTGCCAGCAGCCTAGGGACTAGCCTGAACAATGAGCAGTTCTTC.

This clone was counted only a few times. In DNA, the CDR3 is TGTGCCTGGATGGCGTACCCCTATGGCTACACCTTC. It yields the protein CAWMAYPYGYTF. This chain uses TRBV30 with TRBJ1-2; no clear D. The V end was cut by 4 bases, the J end by 4 bases, with 10 bases between. CDR3 length equals 12 residues. Per the germline V gene, CDR1 is GTSNPN and CDR2 is SVGIG (reference sequence). Complete variable domain (other parts from reference TRBV30 and TRBJ1-2): SQTIHQWPATLVQPVGSPLSLECTVEGTSNPNLYWYRQAAGRGLQLLFYSVGIGQISSEVPQNLSASRPQDRQFILSSKKLLLSDSGFYLCAWMAYPYGYTFGSGTRLTVV.

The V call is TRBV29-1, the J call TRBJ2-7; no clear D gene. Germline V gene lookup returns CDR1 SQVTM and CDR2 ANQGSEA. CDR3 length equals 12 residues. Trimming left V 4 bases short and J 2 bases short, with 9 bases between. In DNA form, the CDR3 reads TGCAGCGTTGTGGGCCAGACCTACGAGCAGTACTTC. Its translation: CSVVGQTYEQYF.

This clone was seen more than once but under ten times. The CDR3 sequence is CASELTGGTNTQYF. The CDR3 DNA is TGCGCCAGCGAACTTACCGGAGGGACCAATACGCAGTATTTT. This rearrangement joins TRBV5-1 to TRBJ2-3; D may be TRBD2 (6 bases). V dropped 7 bases and J dropped 7 bases, with 19 bases sitting between them. CDR3 size: 14 residues. Germline V gene data show CDR1 as SGHRS and CDR2 as YFSETQ.

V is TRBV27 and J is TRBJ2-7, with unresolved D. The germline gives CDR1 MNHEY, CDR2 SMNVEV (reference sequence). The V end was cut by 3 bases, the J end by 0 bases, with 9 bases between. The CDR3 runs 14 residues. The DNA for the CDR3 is TGTGCCAGCAGTTTTAGCAGGAACTCCTACGAGCAGTACTTC. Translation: CASSFSRNSYEQYF.

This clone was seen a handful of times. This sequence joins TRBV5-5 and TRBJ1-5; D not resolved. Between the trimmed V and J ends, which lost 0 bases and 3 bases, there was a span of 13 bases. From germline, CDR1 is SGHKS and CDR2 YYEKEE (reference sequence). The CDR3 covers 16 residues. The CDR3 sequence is CASSLGHLAVNQPQHF. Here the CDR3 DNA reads TGTGCCAGCAGCTTGGGCCATTTGGCCGTCAATCAGCCCCAGCATTTT.

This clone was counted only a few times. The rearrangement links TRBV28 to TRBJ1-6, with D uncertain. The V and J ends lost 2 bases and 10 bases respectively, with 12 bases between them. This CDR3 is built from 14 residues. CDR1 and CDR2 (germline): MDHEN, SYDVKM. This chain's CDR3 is CASSLRQTYSPLHF. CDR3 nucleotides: TGTGCCAGCAGTTTAAGGCAGACGTACTCACCCCTCCACTTT.

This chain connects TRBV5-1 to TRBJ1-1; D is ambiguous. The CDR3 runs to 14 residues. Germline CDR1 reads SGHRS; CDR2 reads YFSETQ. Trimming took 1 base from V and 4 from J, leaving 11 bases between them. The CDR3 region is CASSLNPSFTEAFF. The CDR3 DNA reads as TGCGCCAGCAGCTTGAATCCGAGTTTCACTGAAGCTTTCTTT.

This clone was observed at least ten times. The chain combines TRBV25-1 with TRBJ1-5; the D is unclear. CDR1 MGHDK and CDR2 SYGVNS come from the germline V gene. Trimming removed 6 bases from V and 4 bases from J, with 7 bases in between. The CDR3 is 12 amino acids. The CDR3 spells CASSYGNQPQHF. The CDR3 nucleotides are TGTGCCAGCAGCTACGGGAATCAGCCCCAGCATTTT.

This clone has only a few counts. As DNA, the CDR3 is TGCGCCAGCAGCCAAGATTTCGCCGTGGAGACCCAGTACTTC. Its protein is CASSQDFAVETQYF. This chain connects TRBV4-3 to TRBJ2-5; D unclear. Between the trimmed V and J ends, which lost 0 bases and 5 bases, there was a span of 10 bases. The germline gives CDR1 LGHNA, CDR2 YSLEER. The CDR3 runs to 14 residues.

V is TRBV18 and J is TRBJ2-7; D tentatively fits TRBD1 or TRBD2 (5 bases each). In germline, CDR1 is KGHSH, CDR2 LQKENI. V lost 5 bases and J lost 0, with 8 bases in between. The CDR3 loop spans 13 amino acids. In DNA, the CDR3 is TGTGCCAGCTCATCCGGGACCTCCTACGAGCAGTACTTC. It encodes CASSSGTSYEQYF.

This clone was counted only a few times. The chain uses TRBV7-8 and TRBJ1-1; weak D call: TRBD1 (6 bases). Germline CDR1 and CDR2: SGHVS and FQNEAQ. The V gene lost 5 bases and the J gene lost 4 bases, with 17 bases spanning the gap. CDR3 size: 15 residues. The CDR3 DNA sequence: TGTGCCAGCAGCACCCCACAGGGTCGGGTCACTGAAGCTTTCTTT. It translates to CASSTPQGRVTEAFF.

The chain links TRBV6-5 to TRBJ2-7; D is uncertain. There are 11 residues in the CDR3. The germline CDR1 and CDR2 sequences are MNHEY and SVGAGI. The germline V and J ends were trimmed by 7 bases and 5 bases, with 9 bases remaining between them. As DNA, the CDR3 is TGTGCCAGCACTGGGTCCCACGAGCAGTACTTC. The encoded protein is CASTGSHEQYF.

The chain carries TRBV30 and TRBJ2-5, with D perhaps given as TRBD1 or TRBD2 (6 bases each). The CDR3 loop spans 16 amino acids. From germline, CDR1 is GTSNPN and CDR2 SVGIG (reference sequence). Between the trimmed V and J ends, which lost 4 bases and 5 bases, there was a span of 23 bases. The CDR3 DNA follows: TGTGCCTGGATCACCCGAGGGGGGTCCATCCGGGAGACCCAGTACTTC. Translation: CAWITRGGSIRETQYF.

CDR3 sequence reads: CASSFGPDTQYF. Here the CDR3 DNA reads TGCGCCAGCAGCTTTGGGCCAGATACGCAGTATTTT. The chain links TRBV5-1 to TRBJ2-3, with no clear D. CDR1 is SGHRS, CDR2 YFSETQ, per germline. The CDR3 consists of 12 residues. Trimming removed 2 bases at V and 4 bases at J, with 5 bases between.

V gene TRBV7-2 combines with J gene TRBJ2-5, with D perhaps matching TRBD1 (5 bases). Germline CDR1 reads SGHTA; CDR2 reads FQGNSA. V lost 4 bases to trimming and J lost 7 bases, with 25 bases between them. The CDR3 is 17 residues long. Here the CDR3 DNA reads TGTGCCAGCAGCTACGGGTGGGCAGGCACAGGTCAGGGGACCCAGTACTTC. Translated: CASSYGWAGTGQGTQYF.

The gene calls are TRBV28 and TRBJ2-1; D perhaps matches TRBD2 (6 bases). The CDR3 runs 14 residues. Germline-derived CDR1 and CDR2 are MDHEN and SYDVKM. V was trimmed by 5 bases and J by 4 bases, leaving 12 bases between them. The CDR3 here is CASSITGGYNEQFF. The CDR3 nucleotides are TGTGCCAGCAGTATCACCGGGGGATACAATGAGCAGTTCTTC.

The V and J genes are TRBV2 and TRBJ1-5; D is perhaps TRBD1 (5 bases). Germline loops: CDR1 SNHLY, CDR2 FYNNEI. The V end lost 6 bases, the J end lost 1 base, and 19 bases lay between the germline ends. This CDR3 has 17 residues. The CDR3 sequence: CASSDPISKGSNQPQHF. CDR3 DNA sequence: TGTGCCAGCAGCGATCCAATTTCCAAGGGGAGCAATCAGCCCCAGCATTTT.

The CDR3 is CASSLYGRSGANVLTF. The CDR3 DNA follows: TGTGCCAGCAGCTTGTACGGTCGGTCTGGGGCCAACGTCCTGACTTTC. The J gene is TRBJ2-6, the V gene TRBV13; D gene uncertain. CDR3 length: 16 residues. The V gene lost 3 bases and the J gene lost 1 base, with 10 bases spanning the gap. CDR1 is PRHDT, CDR2 FYEKMQ, per germline (reference sequence).

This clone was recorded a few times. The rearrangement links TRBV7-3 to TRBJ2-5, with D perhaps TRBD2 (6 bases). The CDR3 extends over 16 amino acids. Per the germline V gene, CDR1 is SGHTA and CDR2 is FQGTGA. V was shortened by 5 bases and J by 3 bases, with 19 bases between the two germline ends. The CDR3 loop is CASSPATSPGKETQYF. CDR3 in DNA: TGTGCCAGCAGCCCAGCTACTAGCCCCGGAAAAGAGACCCAGTACTTC.

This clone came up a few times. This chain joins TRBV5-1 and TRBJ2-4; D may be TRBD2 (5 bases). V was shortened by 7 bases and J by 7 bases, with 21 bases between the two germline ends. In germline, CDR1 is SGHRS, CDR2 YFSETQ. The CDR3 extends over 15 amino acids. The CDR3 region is CASAPLNGMGNIQYF. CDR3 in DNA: TGCGCCAGCGCCCCGTTAAACGGGATGGGGAACATTCAGTACTTC.

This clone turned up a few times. CDR3 sequence reads: CASSYRIRETQYF. In nucleotides, the CDR3 is TGTGCCAGCAGTTACAGGATTAGAGAGACCCAGTACTTC. The rearrangement links TRBV6-5 to TRBJ2-5; D is unclear. The length of the CDR3 is 13 residues. V was cut by 2 bases and J by 4 bases, with 8 bases left in between. Germline V lookup: CDR1 MNHEY, CDR2 SVGAGI.

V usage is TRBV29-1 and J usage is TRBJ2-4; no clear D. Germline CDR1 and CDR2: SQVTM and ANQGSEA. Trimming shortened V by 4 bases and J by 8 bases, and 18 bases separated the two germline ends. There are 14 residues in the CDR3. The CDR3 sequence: CSVVRSLNLDIQYF. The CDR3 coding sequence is TGCAGCGTTGTGAGGTCGCTAAATTTGGACATTCAGTACTTC.

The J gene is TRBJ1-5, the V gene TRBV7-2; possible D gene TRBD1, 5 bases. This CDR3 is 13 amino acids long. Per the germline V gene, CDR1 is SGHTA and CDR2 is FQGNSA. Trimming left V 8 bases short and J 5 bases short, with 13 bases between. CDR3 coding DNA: TGTGCCAGCTCCTTTAGGGGCGATCAGCCCCAGCATTTT. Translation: CASSFRGDQPQHF.